These T cell receptor beta chains were read from a single sample in a study of cytomegalovirus exposure and HLA in healthy donors. Sequenced by immunoSEQ multiplex PCR; TCRdb stores in-frame clones only, minus some. The sample has under 130,000 clones, 60% to 75% seen once. The sample consisted of PBMCs. The receptors were gathered from a middle-aged man in good health and CMV-seropositive. Both conserved end residues are part of each CDR3. The order of the fields is V gene, J gene, D gene, clone size, CDR3 DNA, CDR3 protein. A D gene is named only where the DNA matches it firmly. Clone size appears in some rows only: once, few, many, or a class for an expanded clone.

TRBV2,TRBJ2-5,TRBD2,few,TGTGCCAGCGCCTCGGGGGGGGCGGGGGAGACCCAGTACTTC,CASASGGAGETQYF
TRBV11-2,TRBJ2-1,.,.,TGTGCCAGCAGCTTAGTAGGGACACCCAATGAGCAGTTCTTC,CASSLVGTPNEQFF
TRBV4-2,TRBJ2-7,TRBD2,few,TGTGCCAGCAGCCAAGATAGCGCTAGCGGGAGCGACGAGCAGTACTTC,CASSQDSASGSDEQYF
TRBV7-9,TRBJ2-7,.,.,TGTGCCAGCAGCACTCGACAGGCTTTGGAGCAGTACTTC,CASSTRQALEQYF
TRBV27,TRBJ1-2,.,.,TGTGCCAGCAGTCCTAACAGGGACCGCTACTATGGCTACACCTTC,CASSPNRDRYYGYTF
TRBV27,TRBJ2-7,.,.,TGTGCCAGCAGTGCCGGGACACACACCTACGAGCAGTACTTC,CASSAGTHTYEQYF
TRBV11-2,TRBJ2-1,TRBD2,.,TGTGCCAGCAGCTTACGGGCGGGAGGGTACAATGAGCAGTTCTTC,CASSLRAGGYNEQFF
TRBV5-1,TRBJ1-5,.,.,TGCGCCAGCAGCTTGAGAGGGAACCCGCCCCAGCATTTT,CASSLRGNPPQHF
TRBV6-4,TRBJ2-7,TRBD1,.,TGTGCCAGCACTAAAATCGGGACAGAATTTTACGAGCAGTACTTC,CASTKIGTEFYEQYF
TRBV6-5,TRBJ2-1,TRBD1,few,TGTGCCATCGGAAACAGGGGTCGGTCCTACAATGAGCAGTTCTTC,CAIGNRGRSYNEQFF
TRBV18,TRBJ1-1,TRBD1,.,TGTGCCAGCTCACTGACAGGGGGCGCCGGCACTGAAGCTTTCTTT,CASSLTGGAGTEAFF
TRBV6-1,TRBJ2-4,.,.,TGTGCCAGCAGTGATCGGTTCGCCAAAAACATTCAGTACTTC,CASSDRFAKNIQYF
TRBV28,TRBJ1-4,TRBD1,.,TGTGCCAGCAGTTTACGGAGGGGGCGAAGGACGACTAATGAAAAACTGTTTTTT,CASSLRRGRRTTNEKLFF
TRBV29-1,TRBJ2-1,.,few,TGCAGCGTTGGGCTACCGCTAACTAGTTTCGATGAGCAGTTCTTC,CSVGLPLTSFDEQFF
TRBV6-4,TRBJ2-5,.,.,TGTGCCAGCAGTTCTAGCAACCAAGAGACCCAGTACTTC,CASSSSNQETQYF
TRBV2,TRBJ1-2,.,.,TGTGCCAGCAACCCGGGGTCCTATGGCTACACCTTC,CASNPGSYGYTF
TRBV29-1,TRBJ1-1,TRBD1,.,TGCAGCGTAGAAACTCAAGGACAGGCCTTT,CSVETQGQAF
TRBV25-1,TRBJ1-2,.,.,TGTGCCAGCGAATCGGTGGTCTATGGCTACACCTTC,CASESVVYGYTF
TRBV11-3,TRBJ2-7,.,once,TGTGCCAGCAGCTTAGGAGGGGGTAGCTACGAGCAGTACTTC,CASSLGGGSYEQYF